The sequence of this TCR beta chain was determined in a study of blood T cell repertoires in COVID-19. Looking at the study overall: Spain, Italy and the United States supplied samples that represented acute and convalescent COVID-19. From T cells, B-cell-depleted T cells, or PBMCs came the material, which was cDNA or gDNA.

As originally analysed: Amplification of reference gene primers was used by the study to estimate nucleated cell counts. TCRdb's copy holds only in-frame clones and misses some; the assay was immunoSEQ multiplex PCR. V and J calls and clone size are those listed in that table; D and trimming were worked out from the DNA. This sample has under 300,000 clones, with roughly 89% found just once. Per germline, CDR1 SGHKS and CDR2 YYEKEE (reference sequence). This CDR3 comprises 11 residues. V was trimmed by 5 bases and J by 4 bases, leaving 7 bases between them. This clone was counted between two and nine times.

The TCR originated in a woman aged 40 to 50 who had recovered from COVID-19. The sequenced sample consisted of peripheral blood. The chain joins TRBV5-5 to TRBJ2-7; D gene unclear. The CDR3 region has the DNA TGTGCCAGCAGTTTTAATTACGAGCAGTACTTC. It translates to CASSFNYEQYF. Complete variable domain (other parts from reference TRBV5-5 and TRBJ2-7): DAGVTQSPTHLIKTRGQQVTLRCSPISGHKSVSWYQQVLGQGPQFIFQYYEKEERGRGNFPDRFSARQFPNYSSELNVNALLLGDSALYLCASSFNYEQYFGPGTRLTVT.